Listed below are T cell receptor beta chains from one sample, sequenced in a study of blood T cell repertoires in COVID-19. Generated by immunoSEQ multiplex PCR, the TCRdb table keeps only in-frame clones and is missing some. The sample yields 200,000 or so clones, about 88% seen once. The sequenced material came from PBMCs or T cells enriched from blood (not recorded which). These receptors were obtained from a woman in her thirties who had recovered from COVID-19. Both conserved end residues are part of each CDR3. A D gene is named only where the DNA matches it firmly. The listing skips clone size in some rows; elsewhere it reads once, few, many or a size class.

J: TRBJ2-7
size: few
D: TRBD1
V: TRBV19
DNA: TGTGCCAGCGCGACAGGGCCAAGGGAGCAGTACTTC
CDR3: CASATGPREQYF

J: TRBJ1-5
size: -
D: -
V: TRBV4-3
DNA: TGCGCCAGCAGCCAAGATCGGTATAGCAATCAGCCCCAGCATTTT
CDR3: CASSQDRYSNQPQHF

J: TRBJ1-4
size: medium-sized
D: -
V: TRBV5-1
DNA: TGCGCCAGCAGCTTGTCGGGGGGCGCGTTTGAAAAACTGTTTTTT
CDR3: CASSLSGGAFEKLFF

J: TRBJ1-2
size: -
D: TRBD1
V: TRBV19
DNA: TGTGCCAGTAGTATAGATGGGACAGCACCTCTCTGGGGTAACTATGGCTACACCTTC
CDR3: CASSIDGTAPLWGNYGYTF

J: TRBJ1-6
size: few
D: TRBD1
V: TRBV7-9
DNA: TGTGCCAGCAGCCTCATCCCGGGACAGGGTAATTCACCCCTCCACTTT
CDR3: CASSLIPGQGNSPLHF

J: TRBJ2-1
size: -
D: TRBD2
V: TRBV9
DNA: TGTGCCAGCAGCGCTAGCGGGGGGCCCTACAATGAGCAGTTCTTC
CDR3: CASSASGGPYNEQFF

J: TRBJ2-3
size: once
D: TRBD2
V: TRBV3-1/TRBV3-2
DNA: TGTGCCAGCAGCCAACGATTTACTAGCGGGGGATTCACAGATACGCAGTATTTT
CDR3: CASSQRFTSGGFTDTQYF

J: TRBJ1-1
size: -
D: TRBD1
V: TRBV3-1/TRBV3-2
DNA: TGTGCCAGCAGCCGGACGACAGGGTCGGGGACTGAAGCTTTCTTT
CDR3: CASSRTTGSGTEAFF

J: TRBJ1-2
size: -
D: -
V: TRBV6-1
DNA: TGTGCCAGCAGTGAAGTGTCCGCGGTAACCTTC
CDR3: CASSEVSAVTF

J: TRBJ1-3
size: -
D: -
V: TRBV11-1
DNA: TGTGCCAGCAGCCCTTCGGGGGGGCTTGGAAACACCATATATTTT
CDR3: CASSPSGGLGNTIYF

J: TRBJ2-4
size: -
D: -
V: TRBV10-3
DNA: TGTGCCATCAGTGTTTCGGCGCAGGGCAACATTCAGTACTTC
CDR3: CAISVSAQGNIQYF

J: TRBJ1-4
size: few
D: -
V: TRBV9
DNA: TGTGCCAGCAGCTCCGGACAGACTAATGAAAAACTGTTTTTT
CDR3: CASSSGQTNEKLFF

J: TRBJ1-6
size: -
D: TRBD1
V: TRBV6-1
DNA: TGTGCCAGCAGTGAACCTACCCCGACAGGGGATTCACCCCTCCACTTT
CDR3: CASSEPTPTGDSPLHF

J: TRBJ2-7
size: -
D: TRBD1
V: TRBV3-1/TRBV3-2
DNA: TGTGCCAGCAGCCGGGACAGGGAGGGCGAGCAGTACTTC
CDR3: CASSRDREGEQYF

J: TRBJ1-1
size: -
D: TRBD1
V: TRBV7-9
DNA: TGTGCCAGCAGCCCCGGACAGGGGAACACTGAAGCTTTCTTT
CDR3: CASSPGQGNTEAFF

J: TRBJ1-5
size: -
D: -
V: TRBV5-8
DNA: TGTGCCAGCAGGCAGACAGAGAATAGCAATCAGCCCCAGCATTTT
CDR3: CASRQTENSNQPQHF

J: TRBJ1-2
size: once
D: -
V: TRBV27
DNA: TGTGCCAGCAGCCTTCTTGACGGGACTAACTATGGCTACACCTTC
CDR3: CASSLLDGTNYGYTF

J: TRBJ1-3
size: -
D: -
V: TRBV6-2/TRBV6-3
DNA: TGTGCCAGCAGTTCCACCCCCGGAGCTGGAAACACCATATATTTT
CDR3: CASSSTPGAGNTIYF

J: TRBJ2-7
size: -
D: TRBD1
V: TRBV4-3
DNA: TGCGCCAGCAGCCAAGAGGGGCAGGGGGCATTCGAGCAGTACTTC
CDR3: CASSQEGQGAFEQYF

J: TRBJ2-4
size: -
D: TRBD2
V: TRBV2
DNA: TGTGCCAGCAGTGAAGTCATCGGGGGGATTCAGTACTTC
CDR3: CASSEVIGGIQYF

J: TRBJ1-2
size: -
D: TRBD1
V: TRBV29-1
DNA: TGCAGCGCGTACCCAGGACAGGATACTAACTATGGCTACACCTTC
CDR3: CSAYPGQDTNYGYTF

J: TRBJ1-5
size: -
D: -
V: TRBV19
DNA: TGTGCCAGTAGTATAGCCGGGGGGCCCAATCAGCCCCAGCATTTT
CDR3: CASSIAGGPNQPQHF

J: TRBJ1-2
size: -
D: TRBD1
V: TRBV7-8
DNA: TGTGCCAGCAGCCCCTCGGACAGGGGATACGGCTACACCTTC
CDR3: CASSPSDRGYGYTF

J: TRBJ1-2
size: -
D: TRBD1
V: TRBV6-5
DNA: TGTGCCAGCAGTACAGGGGATTTAGGCTACACCTTC
CDR3: CASSTGDLGYTF

J: TRBJ1-2
size: -
D: TRBD1
V: TRBV5-1
DNA: TGCGCCAGCAGCTTGGTTCAGGGGGCCAATGGCTACACCTTC
CDR3: CASSLVQGANGYTF

J: TRBJ2-2
size: -
D: -
V: TRBV9
DNA: TGTGCCAGCAGCGTAGGGGACATCGGAAGGGAGCTGTTTTTT
CDR3: CASSVGDIGRELFF

J: TRBJ2-7
size: once
D: TRBD1
V: TRBV3-1/TRBV3-2
DNA: TGTGCCAGCAGCCTAGGGACAGGGTTTACCGAGCAGTACTTC
CDR3: CASSLGTGFTEQYF

J: TRBJ1-1
size: -
D: -
V: TRBV7-9
DNA: TGTGCCAGCAGCTTAGGTTACCCAGACACTGAAGCTTTCTTT
CDR3: CASSLGYPDTEAFF

J: TRBJ2-7
size: -
D: TRBD2
V: TRBV7-2
DNA: TGTGCCAGCAGCTTAGGACTAGCGGGTAAAATCTACGAGCAGTACTTC
CDR3: CASSLGLAGKIYEQYF

J: TRBJ1-6
size: few
D: -
V: TRBV7-8
DNA: TGTGCCAGCAGCTCACAGGGTGATTCACCCCTCCACTTT
CDR3: CASSSQGDSPLHF

J: TRBJ1-1
size: -
D: -
V: TRBV7-8
DNA: TGTGCCAGCTGCATAAAGTCTTTCCAGGGTGCCGAAGCTTTCTTT
CDR3: CASCIKSFQGAEAFF

J: TRBJ1-5
size: -
D: -
V: TRBV10-2
DNA: TGCGCCAGCAGTGAATCCCCCCAGACTGTTCTTAGCAATCAGCCCCAGCATTTT
CDR3: CASSESPQTVLSNQPQHF

J: TRBJ1-4
size: -
D: TRBD1
V: TRBV9
DNA: TGTGCCAGCAGCGACCCTTACAGGGGAGGAAATGAAAAACTGTTTTTT
CDR3: CASSDPYRGGNEKLFF

J: TRBJ2-7
size: -
D: -
V: TRBV6-5
DNA: TGTGCCAGCAGTTCCCTCCGGGACACTTACGAGCAGTACTTC
CDR3: CASSSLRDTYEQYF

J: TRBJ1-1
size: -
D: -
V: TRBV7-9
DNA: TGTGCCAGCAGCTTGCGACAGACCACTGAAGCTTTCTTT
CDR3: CASSLRQTTEAFF

J: TRBJ2-3
size: once
D: TRBD2
V: TRBV7-2
DNA: TGTGCCAGCAGCGCGCGGGGGGGCGGGAGTACAGATACGCAGTATTTT
CDR3: CASSARGGGSTDTQYF

J: TRBJ1-1
size: -
D: TRBD1
V: TRBV5-1
DNA: TGCGCCAGCAGCGCCACACAGGGGACCACTGAAGCTTTCTTT
CDR3: CASSATQGTTEAFF

J: TRBJ1-1
size: once
D: -
V: TRBV12-3/TRBV12-4
DNA: TGTGCCAGCAAGCCGGACACCTTCACTGAAGCTTTCTTT
CDR3: CASKPDTFTEAFF

J: TRBJ2-3
size: -
D: -
V: TRBV13
DNA: TGTGCCAGCAGCTTAAACACGGGGGTCACGGCAGATACGCAGTATTTT
CDR3: CASSLNTGVTADTQYF

J: TRBJ2-3
size: -
D: TRBD2
V: TRBV5-1
DNA: TGCGCCAGCAGCATCGGGACTAGCGGGGGTGATACGCAGTATTTT
CDR3: CASSIGTSGGDTQYF

J: TRBJ2-1
size: -
D: TRBD2
V: TRBV4-1
DNA: TGCGCCAGCAGCCCCCATAGCGGGGCCTCTCTCTTCAATGAGCAGTTCTTC
CDR3: CASSPHSGASLFNEQFF

J: TRBJ1-6
size: -
D: TRBD1
V: TRBV19
DNA: TGTGCCTCGAGTCCGGGACAGGGTAATTCACCCCTCCACTTT
CDR3: CASSPGQGNSPLHF

J: TRBJ1-5
size: -
D: -
V: TRBV6-5
DNA: TGTGCCACCCTTTTTACAGCAGGCAATCAGCCCCAGCATTTT
CDR3: CATLFTAGNQPQHF

J: TRBJ1-6
size: -
D: -
V: TRBV5-1
DNA: TGCGCCAGCAGCTTGGTCGGGGGCTATAATTCACCCCTCCACTTT
CDR3: CASSLVGGYNSPLHF

J: TRBJ2-5
size: -
D: -
V: TRBV9
DNA: TGTGCCAGCAGCGCGCAAGAGACCCAGTACTTC
CDR3: CASSAQETQYF

J: TRBJ2-2
size: -
D: TRBD2
V: TRBV5-4
DNA: TGTGCCAGCAGCTTGTCCCGGGGGGTCGGGGAGCTGTTTTTT
CDR3: CASSLSRGVGELFF

J: TRBJ1-5
size: -
D: -
V: TRBV7-2
DNA: TGTGCCAGCAGCTTAACAAGGGTCCAGGGCGGCAATCAGCCCCAGCATTTT
CDR3: CASSLTRVQGGNQPQHF

J: TRBJ1-2
size: -
D: -
V: TRBV4-1
DNA: TGCGCCAGCAGCCAAGTGGGGGGTACCTATGGCTACACCTTC
CDR3: CASSQVGGTYGYTF

J: TRBJ2-1
size: few
D: -
V: TRBV18
DNA: TGTGCCAGCGGAGCCGTGGGGGGTGCGAATGAGCAGTTCTTC
CDR3: CASGAVGGANEQFF

J: TRBJ1-5
size: once
D: TRBD1
V: TRBV19
DNA: TGTGCCAGTAGTATTTCAGGGGGAGTGAGCAATCAGCCCCAGCATTTT
CDR3: CASSISGGVSNQPQHF

J: TRBJ2-5
size: -
D: -
V: TRBV7-8
DNA: TGTGCCAGCAGCCTTATTATTACTAGGCTCCCCAAGGGGACCCAGTACTTC
CDR3: CASSLIITRLPKGTQYF

J: TRBJ2-1
size: once
D: -
V: TRBV3-1/TRBV3-2
DNA: TGTGCCAGCAGCCCGGAGGTAGATAAGGATGAGCAGTTCTTC
CDR3: CASSPEVDKDEQFF

J: TRBJ2-7
size: -
D: -
V: TRBV3-1/TRBV3-2
DNA: TGTGCCAGCAGCCAAGATCCGGGTATCCTCATCTACGAGCAGTACTTC
CDR3: CASSQDPGILIYEQYF

J: TRBJ2-2
size: -
D: TRBD1
V: TRBV2
DNA: TGTGCCAGCAGTGAGGGACAGGGTATCCTCGGGGAGCTGTTTTTT
CDR3: CASSEGQGILGELFF

J: TRBJ1-5
size: -
D: TRBD1
V: TRBV29-1
DNA: TGCAGCGTTGGGTACAGGGGGACGGAGCCCCAGCATTTT
CDR3: CSVGYRGTEPQHF

J: TRBJ2-7
size: -
D: TRBD2
V: TRBV5-4
DNA: TGTGCCAGCAGCCCCGCCGGGACTAGATCCTACGAGCAGTACTTC
CDR3: CASSPAGTRSYEQYF

J: TRBJ1-1
size: once
D: TRBD1
V: TRBV5-1
DNA: TGCGCCAGCAGCCTAGACAGGGGCCTACTAATGAACACTGAAGCTTTCTTT
CDR3: CASSLDRGLLMNTEAFF

J: TRBJ1-2
size: -
D: -
V: TRBV7-9
DNA: TGTGCCAGCAGCTTAGGGACTCACTATGGCTACACCTTC
CDR3: CASSLGTHYGYTF

J: TRBJ1-5
size: once
D: -
V: TRBV3-1/TRBV3-2
DNA: TGTGCCAGCGGGGGCGCGGATCAGCCCCAGCATTTT
CDR3: CASGGADQPQHF